Below are 5 T cell receptor beta chains sequenced from a single sample in a study of CD8+ T cells in alopecia areata. Treatment here: oral pan-JAK inhibitor, 5-10 mg twice daily. RNA was extracted and reverse transcribed into cDNA as the sequencing template. Some clones are missing from TCRdb's copy, which holds only in-frame ones; the method was immunoSEQ multiplex PCR. The repertoire holds 65,000 to 75,000 clones, with 29% as singletons. The sequencing used CD8+ T cells sorted from blood, collected at week 4, from a patient treated with tofacitinib. Receptors were obtained from a human donor with alopecia areata.

This clone was seen a few times. The chain links TRBV4-3 to TRBJ2-7, with 7 bases identical to TRBD1. V lost 1 base to trimming and J lost 6 bases; unmatched junction nucleotides: 6. Per germline, CDR1 LGHNA and CDR2 YSLEER. The CDR3 has 14 residues. The CDR3 spells CASSQGDRTPEQYF. In DNA, the CDR3 is TGCGCCAGCAGCCAAGGGGACAGAACCCCCGAGCAGTACTTC.

The rearrangement joins TRBV29-1 to TRBJ1-4, with 7 bases matching TRBD1. V shed 5 bases, J shed 7 bases, and the junction held 7 bases outside the gene matches. This CDR3 is 13 amino acids long. CDR1 and CDR2 (germline): SQVTM, ANQGSEA. CDR3 region: CSVQQGSPEKLFF. In nucleotides, the CDR3 is TGCAGCGTTCAACAGGGGTCCCCTGAAAAACTGTTTTTT.

This clone occurred a few times. This chain links TRBV9 with TRBJ2-1; TRBD1 is a possible D gene (6 bases). CDR1 is SGDLS and CDR2 is YYNGEE in the germline V gene. Trimming removed 0 bases from V and 6 bases from J, with 10 bases in between. CDR3 length: 14 residues. The CDR3: CASSVVSDSNEQFF. The DNA of the CDR3 is TGTGCCAGCAGCGTAGTTTCGGACAGCAATGAGCAGTTCTTC.

In DNA, the CDR3 is TGTGCCTGGAGTGTACTTGGGCCGTACTTC. Its translation is CAWSVLGPYF. The chain uses TRBV30 and TRBJ2-7; D gene uncertain. Germline values: CDR1 GTSNPN, CDR2 SVGIG (reference sequence). V lost 0 bases and J 12 bases, leaving 9 bases between the germline ends. This CDR3 has 10 amino acids.

This rearrangement joins TRBV7-9 to TRBJ2-7, with 10 bases aligning to TRBD1. Trimming removed 1 base from V and 2 bases from J; junction bases left unmatched: 8. The CDR3 runs to 17 residues. Germline assignment: CDR1 SEHNR and CDR2 FQNEAQ (reference sequence). The CDR3 DNA sequence: TGTGCCAGCAGCTTAGAATCTCTGGACAGGGGGGCCTACGAGCAGTACTTC. Protein: CASSLESLDRGAYEQYF.